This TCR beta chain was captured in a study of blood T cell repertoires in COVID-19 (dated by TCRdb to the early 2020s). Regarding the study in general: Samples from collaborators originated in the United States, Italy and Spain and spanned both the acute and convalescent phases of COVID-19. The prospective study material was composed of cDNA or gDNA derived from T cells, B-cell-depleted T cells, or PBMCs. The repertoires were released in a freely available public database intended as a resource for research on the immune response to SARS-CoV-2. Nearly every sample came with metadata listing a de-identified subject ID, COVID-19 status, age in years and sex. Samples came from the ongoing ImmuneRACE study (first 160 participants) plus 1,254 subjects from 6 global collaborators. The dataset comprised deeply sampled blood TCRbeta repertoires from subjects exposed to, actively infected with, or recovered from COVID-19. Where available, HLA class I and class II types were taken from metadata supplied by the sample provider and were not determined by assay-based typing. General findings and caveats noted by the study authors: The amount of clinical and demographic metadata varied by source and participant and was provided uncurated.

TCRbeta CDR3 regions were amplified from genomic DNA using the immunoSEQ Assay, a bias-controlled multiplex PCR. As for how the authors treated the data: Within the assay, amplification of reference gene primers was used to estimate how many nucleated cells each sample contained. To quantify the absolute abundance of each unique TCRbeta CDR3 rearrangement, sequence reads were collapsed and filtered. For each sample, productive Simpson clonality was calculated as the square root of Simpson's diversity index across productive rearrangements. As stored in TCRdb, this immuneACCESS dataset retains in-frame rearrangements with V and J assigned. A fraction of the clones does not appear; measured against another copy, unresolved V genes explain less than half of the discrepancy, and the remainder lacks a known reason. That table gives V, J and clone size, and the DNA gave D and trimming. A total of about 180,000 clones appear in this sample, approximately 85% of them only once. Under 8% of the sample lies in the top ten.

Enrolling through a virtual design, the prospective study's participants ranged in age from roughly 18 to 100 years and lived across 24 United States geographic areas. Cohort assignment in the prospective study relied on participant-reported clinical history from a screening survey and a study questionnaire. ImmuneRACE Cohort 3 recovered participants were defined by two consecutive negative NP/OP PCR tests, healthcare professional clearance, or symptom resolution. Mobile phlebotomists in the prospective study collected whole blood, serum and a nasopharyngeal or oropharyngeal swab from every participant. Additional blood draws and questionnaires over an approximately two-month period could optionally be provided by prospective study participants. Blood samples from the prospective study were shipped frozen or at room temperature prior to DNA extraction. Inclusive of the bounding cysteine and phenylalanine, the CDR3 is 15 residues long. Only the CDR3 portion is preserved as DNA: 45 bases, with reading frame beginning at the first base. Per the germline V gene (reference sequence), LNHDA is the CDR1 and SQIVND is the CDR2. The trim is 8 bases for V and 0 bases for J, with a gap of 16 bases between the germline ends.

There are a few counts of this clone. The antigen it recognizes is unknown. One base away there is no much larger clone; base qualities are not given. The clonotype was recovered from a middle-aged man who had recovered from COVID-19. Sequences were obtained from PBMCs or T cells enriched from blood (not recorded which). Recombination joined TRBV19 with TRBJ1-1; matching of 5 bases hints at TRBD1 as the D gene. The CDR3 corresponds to CASGPWGRMNTEAFF. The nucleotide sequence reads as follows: TGTGCCAGTGGGCCCTGGGGCCGGATGAACACTGAAGCTTTCTTT.